A selection of T cell receptor beta chains follows, all from one sample in a study of OX40 agonist ivuxolimab in advanced cancers. Assay used: immunoSEQ multiplex PCR; TCRdb lists only in-frame clones, some missing. This sample has 85,000 to 100,000 clones, with roughly 95% found just once. The source material was CD4+ or CD8+ T cells sorted from blood, sampled in a trial of the OX40 agonist ivuxolimab. Every receptor here comes from an adult with an advanced solid tumor such as melanoma, head and neck, liver or kidney cancer. The CDR3 runs from the conserved cysteine through the conserved F or W. Each record gives: J gene, V gene, clone size, CDR3 protein. Size is omitted from some rows. Given values are once, few, many or a class for expanded clones.

TRBJ2-7	TRBV9	.	CASSVGPSSYEQYF
TRBJ1-1	TRBV19	.	CASSIRRDTEAFF
TRBJ1-1	TRBV10-3	.	CAIREGPAEAFF
TRBJ2-7	TRBV23-1	.	CASTGEQYF
TRBJ2-1	TRBV4-1	.	CASSPPGTGENEQFF
TRBJ2-7	TRBV6-6	.	CASSPTSYEQYF
TRBJ2-7	TRBV6-1	.	CASSDTSGGAHEQYF
TRBJ1-2	TRBV5-6	.	CASSSGTAGYTF
TRBJ2-2	TRBV19	few	CASSIGTGGTGELFF
TRBJ1-4	TRBV2	once	CASRTGRNEKLFF
TRBJ1-2	TRBV4-3	.	CASSQTGTGKTETF
TRBJ1-5	TRBV5-1	.	CASSSGGAGQPQHF
TRBJ2-6	TRBV5-1	.	CASSWGSNSGANVLTF